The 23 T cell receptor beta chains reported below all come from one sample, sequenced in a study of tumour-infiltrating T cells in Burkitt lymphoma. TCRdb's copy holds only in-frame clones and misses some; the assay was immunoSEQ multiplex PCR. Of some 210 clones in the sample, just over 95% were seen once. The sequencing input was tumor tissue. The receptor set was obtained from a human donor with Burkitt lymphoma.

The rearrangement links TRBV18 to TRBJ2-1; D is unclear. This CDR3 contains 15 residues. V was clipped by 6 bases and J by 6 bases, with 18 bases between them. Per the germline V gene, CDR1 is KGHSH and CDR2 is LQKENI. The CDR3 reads CASSDPLQALNEQFF. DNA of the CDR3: TGTGCCAGCTCGGACCCTCTCCAGGCTCTCAATGAGCAGTTCTTC. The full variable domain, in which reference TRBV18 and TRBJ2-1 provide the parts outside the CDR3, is NAGVMQNPRHLVRRRGQEARLRCSPMKGHSHVYWYRQLPEEGLKFMVYLQKENIIDESGMPKERFSAEFPKEGPSILRIQQVVRGDSAAYFCASSDPLQALNEQFFGPGTRLTVL.

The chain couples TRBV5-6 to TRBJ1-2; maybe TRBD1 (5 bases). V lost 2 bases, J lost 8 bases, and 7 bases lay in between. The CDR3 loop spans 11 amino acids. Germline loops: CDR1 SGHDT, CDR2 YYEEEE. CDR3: CASSFGGGYTF. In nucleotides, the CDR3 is TGTGCCAGCAGCTTTGGGGGGGGCTACACCTTC.

This CDR3 reads CASSRQGSPTDTQYF. The CDR3 coding sequence is TGTGCCAGCAGCCGACAGGGGTCTCCCACAGATACGCAGTATTTT. The rearrangement uses TRBV11-3 and TRBJ2-3; TRBD1 agrees at 8 bases. Germline lookup yields CDR1 SGHNT and CDR2 YENEEA. The CDR3 is made up of 15 amino acids. V gave up 5 bases and J gave up 2 bases; unmatched junction bases: 6.

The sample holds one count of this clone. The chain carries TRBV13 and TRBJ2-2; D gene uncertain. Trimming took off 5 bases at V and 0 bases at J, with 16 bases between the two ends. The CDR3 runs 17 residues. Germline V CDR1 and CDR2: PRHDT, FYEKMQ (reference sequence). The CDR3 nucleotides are TGTGCCAGCAGCCGAATTACCGGGCCCGCGAACACCGGGGAGCTGTTTTTT. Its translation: CASSRITGPANTGELFF.

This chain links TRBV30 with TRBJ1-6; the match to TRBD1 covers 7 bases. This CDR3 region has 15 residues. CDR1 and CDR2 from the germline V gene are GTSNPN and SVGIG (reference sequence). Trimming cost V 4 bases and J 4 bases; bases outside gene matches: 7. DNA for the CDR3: TGTGCCTGGAATAAGGGGGCGGCGTATAATTCACCCCTCCACTTT. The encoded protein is CAWNKGAAYNSPLHF.

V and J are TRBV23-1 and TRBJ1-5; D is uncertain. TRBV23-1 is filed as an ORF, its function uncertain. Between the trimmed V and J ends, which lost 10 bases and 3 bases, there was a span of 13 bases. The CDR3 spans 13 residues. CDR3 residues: CATGHRNNQPQHF. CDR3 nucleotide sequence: TGCGCCACCGGCCACAGAAACAATCAGCCCCAGCATTTT.

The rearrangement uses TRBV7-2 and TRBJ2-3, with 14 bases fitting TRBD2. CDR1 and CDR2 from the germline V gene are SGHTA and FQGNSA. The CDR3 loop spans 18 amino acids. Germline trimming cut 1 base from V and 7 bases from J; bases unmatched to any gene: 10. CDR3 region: CASSLGGLAGDPRNTQYF. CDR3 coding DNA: TGTGCCAGCAGCTTAGGGGGACTAGCGGGAGACCCGAGGAATACGCAGTATTTT.

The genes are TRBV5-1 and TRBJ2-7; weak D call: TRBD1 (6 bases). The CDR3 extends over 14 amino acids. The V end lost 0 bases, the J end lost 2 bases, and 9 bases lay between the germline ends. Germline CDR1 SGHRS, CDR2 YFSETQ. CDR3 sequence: CASSLGTAAYEQYF. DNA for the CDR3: TGCGCCAGCAGCTTGGGGACAGCAGCCTACGAGCAGTACTTC.

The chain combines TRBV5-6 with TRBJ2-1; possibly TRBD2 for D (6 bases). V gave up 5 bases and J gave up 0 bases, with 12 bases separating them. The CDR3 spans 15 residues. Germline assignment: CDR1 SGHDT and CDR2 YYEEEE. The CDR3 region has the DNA TGTGCCAGCAGGTTACGGGGGAGCTCCTACAATGAGCAGTTCTTC. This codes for CASRLRGSSYNEQFF.

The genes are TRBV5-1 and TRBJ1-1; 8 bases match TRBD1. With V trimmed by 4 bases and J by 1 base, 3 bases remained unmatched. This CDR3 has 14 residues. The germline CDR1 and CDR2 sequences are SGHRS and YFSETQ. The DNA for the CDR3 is TGCGCCAGCAGCACCGACAGGGGGAACACTGAAGCTTTCTTT. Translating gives CASSTDRGNTEAFF.

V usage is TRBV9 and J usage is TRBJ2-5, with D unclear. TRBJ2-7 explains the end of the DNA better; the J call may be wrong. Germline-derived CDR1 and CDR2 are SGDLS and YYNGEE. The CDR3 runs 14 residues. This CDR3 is CASSVGASLYEQYF. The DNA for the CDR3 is TGTGCCAGCAGCGTAGGGGCGAGCCTCTACGAGCAGTACTTC.

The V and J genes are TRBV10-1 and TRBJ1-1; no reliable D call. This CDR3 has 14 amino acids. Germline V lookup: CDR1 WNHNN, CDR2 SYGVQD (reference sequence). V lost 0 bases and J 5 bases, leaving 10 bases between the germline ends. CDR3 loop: CASSESWARTEAFF. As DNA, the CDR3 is TGCGCCAGCAGTGAGTCTTGGGCGAGAACTGAAGCTTTCTTT.

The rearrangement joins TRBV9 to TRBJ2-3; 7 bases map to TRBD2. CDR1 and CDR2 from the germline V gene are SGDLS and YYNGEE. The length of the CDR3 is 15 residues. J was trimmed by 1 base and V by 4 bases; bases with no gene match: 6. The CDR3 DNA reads TGTGCCAGCAGCCCATGGGGGGGTGGCACAGATACGCAGTATTTT. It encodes CASSPWGGGTDTQYF.

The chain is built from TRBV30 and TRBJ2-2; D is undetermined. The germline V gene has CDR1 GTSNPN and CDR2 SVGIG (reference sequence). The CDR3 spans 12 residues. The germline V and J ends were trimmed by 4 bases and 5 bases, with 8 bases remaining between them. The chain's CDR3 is CAWNWLTGELFF. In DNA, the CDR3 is TGTGCCTGGAATTGGCTTACCGGGGAGCTGTTTTTT.

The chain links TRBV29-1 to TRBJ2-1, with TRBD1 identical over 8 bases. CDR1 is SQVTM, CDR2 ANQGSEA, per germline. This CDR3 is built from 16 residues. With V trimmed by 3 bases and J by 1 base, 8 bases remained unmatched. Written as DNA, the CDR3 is TGCAGCGTTGAGAAGACAGGGGCCTTGTCCTACAATGAGCAGTTCTTC. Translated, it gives CSVEKTGALSYNEQFF.

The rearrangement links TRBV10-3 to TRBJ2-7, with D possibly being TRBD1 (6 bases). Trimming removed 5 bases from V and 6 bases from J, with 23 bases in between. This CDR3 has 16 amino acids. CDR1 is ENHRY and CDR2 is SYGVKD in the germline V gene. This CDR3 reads CAISTEGMTGLGEQYF. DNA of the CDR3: TGTGCCATCAGTACGGAAGGGATGACAGGATTGGGCGAGCAGTACTTC.

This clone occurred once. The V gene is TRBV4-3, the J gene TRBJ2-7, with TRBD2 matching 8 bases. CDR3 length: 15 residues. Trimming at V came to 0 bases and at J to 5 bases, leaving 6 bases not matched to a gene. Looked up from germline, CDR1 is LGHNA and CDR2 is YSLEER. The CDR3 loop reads CASSQDGAGGHEQYF. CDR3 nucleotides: TGCGCCAGCAGCCAAGATGGGGCGGGAGGCCACGAGCAGTACTTC.

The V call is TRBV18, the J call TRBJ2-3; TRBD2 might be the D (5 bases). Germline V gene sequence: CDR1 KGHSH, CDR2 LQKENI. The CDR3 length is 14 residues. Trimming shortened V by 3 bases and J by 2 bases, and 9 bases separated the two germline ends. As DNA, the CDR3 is TGTGCCAGCTCACCCGGAGCGGCCACAGATACGCAGTATTTT. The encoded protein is CASSPGAATDTQYF.

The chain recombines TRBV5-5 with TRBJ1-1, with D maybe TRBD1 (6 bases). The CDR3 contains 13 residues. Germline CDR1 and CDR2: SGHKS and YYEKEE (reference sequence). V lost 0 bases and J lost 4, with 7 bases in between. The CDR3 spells CASSLGGGTEAFF. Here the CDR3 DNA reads TGTGCCAGCAGCTTGGGAGGGGGCACTGAAGCTTTCTTT.

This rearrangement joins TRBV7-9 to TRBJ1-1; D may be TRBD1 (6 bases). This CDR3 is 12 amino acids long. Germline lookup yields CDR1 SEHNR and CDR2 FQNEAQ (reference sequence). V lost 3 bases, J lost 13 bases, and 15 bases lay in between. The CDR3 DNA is TGTGCCAGCAGCTTGGGGGGCTGGGTAGGTTTCTTT. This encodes CASSLGGWVGFF.

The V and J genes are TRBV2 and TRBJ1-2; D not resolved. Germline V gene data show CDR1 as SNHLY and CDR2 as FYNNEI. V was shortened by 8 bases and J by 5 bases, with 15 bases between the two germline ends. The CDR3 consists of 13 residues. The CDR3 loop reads CASRNTREYGYTF. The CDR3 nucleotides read TGTGCCAGCCGAAACACGCGAGAATATGGCTACACCTTC.

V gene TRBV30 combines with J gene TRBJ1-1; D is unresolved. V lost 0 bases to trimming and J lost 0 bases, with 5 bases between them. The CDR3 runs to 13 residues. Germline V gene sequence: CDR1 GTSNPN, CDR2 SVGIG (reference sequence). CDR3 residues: CAWSVLVNTEAFF. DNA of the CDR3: TGTGCCTGGAGTGTACTAGTGAACACTGAAGCTTTCTTT.

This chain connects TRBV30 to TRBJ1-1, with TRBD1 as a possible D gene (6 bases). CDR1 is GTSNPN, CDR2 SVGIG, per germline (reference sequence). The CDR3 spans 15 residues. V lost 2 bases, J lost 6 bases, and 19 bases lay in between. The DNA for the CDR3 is TGTGCCTGGAGTCCTACCAGGGGTTTTTATCCTGAAGCTTTCTTT. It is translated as CAWSPTRGFYPEAFF.